This T cell receptor (beta chain) was identified in a study of blood T cell repertoires in COVID-19. Looking at the study overall: From T cells, B-cell-depleted T cells, or PBMCs came the material, which was cDNA or gDNA.

The age range of participants was about 18 to 90 years, with residence in about two dozen US areas. Recovered status in Cohort 3 required two negative PCRs, clearance, or symptom resolution. Per the authors' pipeline: Using reference gene primer amplification, nucleated cell counts were estimated. Clones were sequenced by immunoSEQ multiplex PCR, and TCRdb holds only the in-frame ones, with some missing. That table gives V, J and clone size, and the DNA gave D and trimming. The sample gives 200,000 to 250,000 clones, about four fifths of which show up once; 3% to 4% is in the top ten. This CDR3 is 19 amino acids long. V lost 8 bases to trimming and J lost 4 bases; unmatched junction nucleotides: 22. Germline values: CDR1 KGHDR, CDR2 SFDVKD.

This clonotype was obtained from a woman in her sixties who had recovered from COVID-19. The V gene is TRBV24-1, the J gene TRBJ2-3; TRBD2 agrees at 8 bases. The specimen sequenced was PBMCs or T cells enriched from blood (not recorded which). Here the CDR3 reads CATTLSRLFAGGDSDTQYF. As DNA, the CDR3 is TGTGCCACCACCCTCTCGAGGCTTTTCGCGGGGGGTGATTCAGATACGCAGTATTTT.